The 20 T cell receptor beta chains below were found in one sample sequenced in a study of PD-L1 blockade in urothelial cancer. Described time point: peripheral blood 6 weeks after treatment start. The assay was immunoSEQ multiplex PCR, and TCRdb's table has in-frame clones only and misses some. The table has approximately 18,000 clones, approximately 82% seen once. The sequenced sample was PBMCs, obtained around atezolizumab (anti-PD-L1) treatment. The receptor source for this set is a man aged 45-65 years with urothelial cancer.

The chain employs TRBV30 and TRBJ2-4; the match to TRBD2 covers 13 bases. Germline V gene data show CDR1 as GTSNPN and CDR2 as SVGIG (reference sequence). The CDR3 is made up of 19 amino acids. The trim removed 2 bases at V and 1 base at J, leaving 11 bases unmatched. CDR3 amino acids: CAWSWELAGGPGAKNIQYF. The CDR3 nucleotides read TGTGCCTGGAGTTGGGAACTAGCGGGAGGGCCCGGTGCCAAAAACATTCAGTACTTC.

The genes are TRBV18 and TRBJ2-7; the match to TRBD1 covers 7 bases. Trimming at V came to 3 bases and at J to 3 bases, leaving 11 bases not matched to a gene. Germline CDR1 is KGHSH and CDR2 is LQKENI. This CDR3 is 16 amino acids long. CDR3 residues: CASSPPMGTAYYEQYF. CDR3 in DNA: TGTGCCAGCTCACCCCCCATGGGGACAGCTTACTACGAGCAGTACTTC.

The chain uses TRBV6-6 and TRBJ2-7; 7 nucleotides align to TRBD1. V shed 6 bases, J shed 9 bases, and the junction held 11 bases outside the gene matches. The CDR3 loop spans 13 amino acids. Germline assignment: CDR1 MNHNY and CDR2 SVGAGI (reference sequence). CDR3 residues: CASSRDSDLGQYF. In DNA, the CDR3 is TGTGCCAGCAGCCGGGACAGCGACCTAGGGCAGTACTTC.

The genes are TRBV28 and TRBJ1-5, with D possibly being TRBD1 (6 bases). V was shortened by 6 bases and J by 3 bases, with 12 bases between the two germline ends. The CDR3 extends over 14 amino acids. Germline V CDR1 and CDR2: MDHEN, SYDVKM. The CDR3 loop reads CASRTGLFNQPQHF. In DNA form, the CDR3 reads TGTGCCAGCAGAACAGGGTTATTCAATCAGCCCCAGCATTTT. Using reference TRBV28 and TRBJ1-5 for the parts outside the CDR3, the full variable domain is DVKVTQSSRYLVKRTGEKVFLECVQDMDHENMFWYRQDPGLGLRLIYFSYDVKMKEKGDIPEGYSVSREKKERFSLILESASTNQTSMYLCASRTGLFNQPQHFGDGTRLSIL.

V usage is TRBV5-1 and J usage is TRBJ1-4; D might be TRBD1 (5 bases). V was clipped by 6 bases and J by 4 bases, with 10 bases between them. The CDR3 extends over 13 amino acids. Germline V gives CDR1 SGHRS, CDR2 YFSETQ. The CDR3 region has the DNA TGCGCCAGCATGCGGGGGGATAATGAAAAACTGTTTTTT. Its translation: CASMRGDNEKLFF.

This sequence joins TRBV7-8 and TRBJ2-3; D uncertain. The CDR3 runs to 14 residues. Looked up from germline, CDR1 is SGHVS and CDR2 is FQNEAQ. V was clipped by 3 bases and J by 0 bases, with 7 bases between them. CDR3 sequence reads: CASSFSPSTDTQYF. The CDR3 DNA follows: TGTGCCAGCAGCTTCAGTCCTAGCACAGATACGCAGTATTTT.

The gene calls are TRBV4-1 and TRBJ1-4; 7 bases align to TRBD1. V was clipped by 4 bases and J by 2 bases; unmatched bases: 7. Germline CDR1 reads MGHRA; CDR2 reads YSYEKL. This CDR3 is 16 amino acids long. The CDR3 coding sequence is TGCGCCAGCAGCCTTGACAGGGATCCCACTAATGAAAAACTGTTTTTT. It translates to CASSLDRDPTNEKLFF.

The genes are TRBV7-9 and TRBJ2-1, with TRBD2 matching 14 bases. Germline V gives CDR1 SEHNR, CDR2 FQNEAQ (reference sequence). V gave up 5 bases and J gave up 4 bases; unmatched junction bases: 10. There are 18 residues in the CDR3. CDR3 amino acids: CASSPGTSGRGAYNEQFF. The CDR3 DNA is TGTGCCAGCAGCCCCGGGACTAGCGGGAGAGGAGCGTACAATGAGCAGTTCTTC. The variable domain in full, with the rest retrieved from reference TRBV7-9 and TRBJ2-1, is DTGVSQNPRHKITKRGQNVTFRCDPISEHNRLYWYRQTLGQGPEFLTYFQNEAQLEKSRLLSDRFSAERPKGSFSTLEIQRTEQGDSAMYLCASSPGTSGRGAYNEQFFGPGTRLTVL.

This chain connects TRBV15 to TRBJ2-7, with 7 bases fitting TRBD2. Germline CDR1 reads LNHNV; CDR2 reads YYDKDF (reference sequence). After removal of 9 bases from V and 7 bases from J, the junction contained 21 bases not matched to a gene. The length of the CDR3 is 16 residues. The DNA of the CDR3 is TGTGCCACTCAACGGGCCTTAGGGGAGGGAAGTAGGGAGCAGTACTTC. It is translated as CATQRALGEGSREQYF.

The gene calls are TRBV6-4 and TRBJ2-7; TRBD1 is a possible D gene (5 bases). The CDR3 is 13 residues long. The ends were cut back, 10 bases at V and 5 bases at J, with 18 bases in the middle. Germline loops: CDR1 MRHNA, CDR2 SNTAGT. CDR3 coding DNA: TGTGCCATGGCAGGGTATAGTGAGGACGAGCAGTACTTC. Protein: CAMAGYSEDEQYF.

This chain links TRBV5-4 with TRBJ1-2; TRBD1 aligns across 7 bases. The junction had 11 bases not matched to a gene; V was cut back by 6 bases and J by 0 bases. CDR3 length: 16 residues. Germline loops: CDR1 SGHNT, CDR2 YYREEE (reference sequence). The CDR3 DNA reads TGTGCCAGCAAGGGACAGCATTCGAGAGCTAACTATGGCTACACCTTC. This sequence encodes CASKGQHSRANYGYTF.

The chain recombines TRBV18 with TRBJ1-3, with TRBD1 matching 8 bases. J was trimmed by 4 bases and V by 3 bases; bases with no gene match: 8. The germline gives CDR1 KGHSH, CDR2 LQKENI. This CDR3 comprises 16 residues. The CDR3 region is CASSPSAGGSGNTIYF. As DNA, the CDR3 is TGTGCCAGCTCACCTTCCGCAGGGGGCTCAGGAAACACCATATATTTT.

The chain employs TRBV5-1 and TRBJ2-1; 10 bases fit TRBD2. Germline trimming cut 0 bases from V and 4 bases from J; bases unmatched to any gene: 7. CDR3 size: 17 residues. The germline V gene has CDR1 SGHRS and CDR2 YFSETQ. The CDR3, as DNA: TGCGCCAGCAGCTTGGTGCCTAGCGGGAGTGCTTACAATGAGCAGTTCTTC. It is translated as CASSLVPSGSAYNEQFF.

The chain carries TRBV4-1 and TRBJ2-6; D is ambiguous. The germline CDR1 and CDR2 sequences are MGHRA and YSYEKL. The CDR3 runs 15 residues. Trimming removed 3 bases from V and 0 bases from J, with 6 bases in between. This CDR3 is CASSHIFSGANVLTF. The CDR3, as DNA: TGCGCCAGCAGCCATATATTCTCTGGGGCCAACGTCCTGACTTTC.

This clone was observed a few times. The CDR3 nucleotides are TGTGCCAGCAGTCCGGGGGACAGGGGGCTTTCACCCCTCCACTTT. Its translation is CASSPGDRGLSPLHF. The chain is built from TRBV28 and TRBJ1-6; 12 bases line up with TRBD1. V trimming: 5 bases; J trimming: 9 bases; junction bases outside the gene matches: 5. The CDR3 contains 15 residues. Germline assignment: CDR1 MDHEN and CDR2 SYDVKM. The full variable domain, its missing parts supplied by reference TRBV28 and TRBJ1-6, is DVKVTQSSRYLVKRTGEKVFLECVQDMDHENMFWYRQDPGLGLRLIYFSYDVKMKEKGDIPEGYSVSREKKERFSLILESASTNQTSMYLCASSPGDRGLSPLHFGNGTRLTVT.

This chain links TRBV10-2 with TRBJ2-7, with D perhaps matching TRBD1 (6 bases). CDR3 length equals 12 residues. Germline loops: CDR1 WSHSY, CDR2 SAAADI. Trimming left V 6 bases short and J 0 bases short, with 6 bases between. The chain's CDR3 is CASRDSSYEQYF. The CDR3 nucleotides are TGCGCCAGCAGGGACAGCTCCTACGAGCAGTACTTC.

The chain is built from TRBV15 and TRBJ2-4; TRBD2 agrees at 7 bases. Germline V gene data show CDR1 as LNHNV and CDR2 as YYDKDF (reference sequence). The CDR3 sequence is 15 residues long. V gave up 1 base and J gave up 6 bases; unmatched junction bases: 6. The CDR3 coding sequence is TGTGCCACCAGCAGAGCCGCAAAGCGGGGAAACATTCAGTACTTC. This gives the protein CATSRAAKRGNIQYF.

This sequence joins TRBV9 and TRBJ2-7; D is perhaps TRBD1 (6 bases). The V and J ends lost 3 bases and 6 bases respectively, with 16 bases between them. Germline CDR1 SGDLS, CDR2 YYNGEE. The CDR3 contains 14 residues. The CDR3 protein is CASSEDRGSPEQYF. CDR3 nucleotides: TGTGCCAGCAGCGAGGACAGAGGGAGCCCCGAGCAGTACTTC.

This clone appeared a few times. The J gene is TRBJ2-7, the V gene TRBV11-2; D uncertain. The CDR3 totals 14 residues. V gave up 3 bases and J gave up 2 bases, with 11 bases separating them. Germline assignment: CDR1 SGHAT and CDR2 FQNNGV. As DNA, the CDR3 is TGTGCCAGCAGCTTTTCTAGTCCTACCTACGAGCAGTACGTC. This translates into CASSFSSPTYEQYV.

This sequence joins TRBV5-5 and TRBJ1-5, with 7 bases that match TRBD1. CDR3 length: 15 amino acids. After removal of 0 bases from V and 6 bases from J, the junction contained 6 bases not matched to a gene. Per germline, CDR1 SGHKS and CDR2 YYEKEE (reference sequence). The CDR3 DNA is TGTGCCAGCAGCTTGGGGGGGGACAGTCGTCAGCCCCAGCATTTT. This codes for CASSLGGDSRQPQHF.